The 14 T cell receptor beta chains below all came from one sample that was sequenced in a study of sequential checkpoint blockade in melanoma. Using immunoSEQ multiplex PCR, the repertoire was profiled, and TCRdb retains in-frame clones only, with some absent. The data hold approximately 20,000 clones, with 65% to 85% observed a single time. Treatment indicated: randomized to nivolumab then ipilimumab (arm A) or the reverse (arm B). Sequenced material: tumor tissue (inferred from file names), taken from a patient given nivolumab and ipilimumab in sequence. These receptors were collected from a human donor with melanoma.

The table lists this clone with a count of one. The chain uses TRBV30 and TRBJ2-7; TRBD1 might be the D (6 bases). This CDR3 has 11 residues. Germline CDR1 reads GTSNPN; CDR2 reads SVGIG (reference sequence). The ends were cut back, 8 bases at V and 5 bases at J, with 13 bases in the middle. CDR3 sequence (DNA): TGTGCCGGGCAGGGGTTGGACGAGCAGTACTTC. Its protein product is CAGQGLDEQYF.

The J gene is TRBJ2-4, the V gene TRBV28; a possible D gene is TRBD1 (5 bases). The CDR3 loop spans 14 amino acids. Germline V gene data show CDR1 as MDHEN and CDR2 as SYDVKM. Trimming left V 6 bases short and J 8 bases short, with 17 bases between. CDR3 nucleotides: TGTGCCAGCAGCCCAGGGCTCGGACCGGACATTCAGTACTTC. As protein: CASSPGLGPDIQYF.

The chain recombines TRBV12-5 with TRBJ1-6; 8 nucleotides agree with TRBD1. The CDR3 spans 15 residues. With V trimmed by 6 bases and J by 6 bases, 7 bases remained unmatched. The germline CDR1 and CDR2 sequences are LGHNT and FRNRAP. The CDR3 reads CASGPGTGFNSPLHF. In DNA, the CDR3 is TGTGCTAGTGGCCCGGGGACAGGCTTTAATTCACCCCTCCACTTT.

This clone has a handful of counts. DNA of the CDR3: TGTGCCAGCAGCTTATTAGGACTCACAGATACGCAGTATTTT. Translation: CASSLLGLTDTQYF. The chain is built from TRBV7-7 and TRBJ2-3; TRBD2 might be the D (5 bases). With 2 bases removed from V and 2 bases from J, the gap between germline ends came to 8 bases. The CDR3 loop spans 14 amino acids. Germline lookup yields CDR1 SSHAT and CDR2 FNYEAQ (reference sequence). Using reference TRBV7-7 and TRBJ2-3 for the parts outside the CDR3, the full variable domain is GAGVSQSPRYKVTKRGQDVTLRCDPISSHATLYWYQQALGQGPEFLTYFNYEAQPDKSGLPSDRFSAERPEGSISTLTIQRTEQRDSAMYRCASSLLGLTDTQYFGPGTRLTVL.

A few counts support this clone. CDR3 sequence reads: CASSSPTGPYEQYF. As DNA, the CDR3 is TGTGCCAGCAGCTCTCCGACAGGCCCCTACGAGCAGTACTTC. The J gene is TRBJ2-7, the V gene TRBV7-6, with D tentatively TRBD1 (6 bases). The CDR3 is 14 residues long. Germline V lookup: CDR1 SGHVS, CDR2 FNYEAQ. V was trimmed by 4 bases and J by 2 bases, leaving 12 bases between them.

J is TRBJ2-5 and V is TRBV14; 8 bases map to TRBD2. Looked up from germline, CDR1 is SGHDN and CDR2 is FVKESK. V was pared by 8 bases and J by 3 bases, with 8 bases of the junction left unmatched. The length of the CDR3 is 14 residues. In nucleotides, the CDR3 is TGTGCCAGCCGGCGTTACGGGGGGGAAGAGACCCAGTACTTC. Amino acids: CASRRYGGEETQYF.

This rearrangement joins TRBV30 to TRBJ1-4; maybe TRBD1 (6 bases). CDR1 and CDR2 from the germline V gene are GTSNPN and SVGIG (reference sequence). The V end lost 3 bases, the J end lost 0 bases, and 11 bases lay between the germline ends. This CDR3 has 15 residues. In DNA, the CDR3 is TGTGCCTGGAGCACGACAGGTGCAACTAATGAAAAACTGTTTTTT. This gives the protein CAWSTTGATNEKLFF.

The CDR3 region has the DNA TGTGCCAGCAAAGCTCAGACAGTTACGAATGGCTACACCTTC. Amino acid sequence: CASKAQTVTNGYTF. The rearrangement uses TRBV6-8 and TRBJ1-2; tentative D call: TRBD1 (5 bases). CDR3 size: 14 residues. Germline CDR1 reads MNHGY; CDR2 reads SAAAGT. V was trimmed by 7 bases and J by 6 bases, leaving 18 bases between them.

The chain joins TRBV30 to TRBJ1-6; D unresolved. Germline V CDR1 and CDR2: GTSNPN, SVGIG (reference sequence). The CDR3 is 13 amino acids. V gave up 1 base and J gave up 8 bases, with 9 bases separating them. CDR3 amino acids: CAWSGQLDSPLHF. The CDR3 bases are TGTGCCTGGAGTGGGCAGTTGGATTCACCCCTCCACTTT.

The rearrangement links TRBV28 to TRBJ2-7, with 10 nucleotides matching TRBD2. The CDR3 is 16 amino acids. Trimming took 3 bases from V and 4 from J; bases not matched to a gene: 9. The germline V gene has CDR1 MDHEN and CDR2 SYDVKM. The CDR3: CASSLSISGRNYEQYF. As DNA, the CDR3 is TGTGCCAGCAGTTTGAGTATTAGCGGGAGGAATTACGAGCAGTACTTC.

This clone occurred once. This rearrangement joins TRBV19 to TRBJ2-7; 8 bases fit TRBD1. With V trimmed by 5 bases and J by 3 bases, 6 bases remained unmatched. CDR3 length equals 14 residues. The germline gives CDR1 LNHDA, CDR2 SQIVND (reference sequence). The CDR3 reads CASSSGQEIYEQYF. The CDR3 region has the DNA TGTGCCAGTAGTTCGGGACAGGAGATCTACGAGCAGTACTTC.

The chain is built from TRBV15 and TRBJ1-5; TRBD1 matches at 7 bases. The CDR3 extends over 15 amino acids. Germline V gene sequence: CDR1 LNHNV, CDR2 YYDKDF (reference sequence). V trimming: 0 bases; J trimming: 7 bases; junction bases outside the gene matches: 6. CDR3 bases: TGTGCCACCAGCAGAGATCGAGGGGGCGGACAGCCCCAGCATTTT. Translation: CATSRDRGGGQPQHF.

The chain joins TRBV14 to TRBJ2-5; TRBD1 aligns across 9 bases. The CDR3 runs to 20 residues. CDR1 is SGHDN, CDR2 FVKESK, per germline. V lost 1 base to trimming and J lost 5 bases; unmatched junction nucleotides: 20. CDR3 residues: CASSQVLRGPRQGVWETQYF. CDR3 nucleotides: TGTGCCAGCAGCCAAGTACTAAGAGGGCCGAGACAGGGGGTATGGGAGACCCAGTACTTC.

This rearrangement joins TRBV19 to TRBJ1-1; 9 positions match TRBD1. J lost 10 bases, V lost 5 bases, and 11 bases had no gene match. The germline V gene has CDR1 LNHDA and CDR2 SQIVND (reference sequence). CDR3 size: 14 residues. The CDR3 loop reads CASSQPQGARAAFF. As DNA, the CDR3 is TGTGCCAGTAGTCAACCACAGGGGGCGCGGGCAGCTTTCTTT.